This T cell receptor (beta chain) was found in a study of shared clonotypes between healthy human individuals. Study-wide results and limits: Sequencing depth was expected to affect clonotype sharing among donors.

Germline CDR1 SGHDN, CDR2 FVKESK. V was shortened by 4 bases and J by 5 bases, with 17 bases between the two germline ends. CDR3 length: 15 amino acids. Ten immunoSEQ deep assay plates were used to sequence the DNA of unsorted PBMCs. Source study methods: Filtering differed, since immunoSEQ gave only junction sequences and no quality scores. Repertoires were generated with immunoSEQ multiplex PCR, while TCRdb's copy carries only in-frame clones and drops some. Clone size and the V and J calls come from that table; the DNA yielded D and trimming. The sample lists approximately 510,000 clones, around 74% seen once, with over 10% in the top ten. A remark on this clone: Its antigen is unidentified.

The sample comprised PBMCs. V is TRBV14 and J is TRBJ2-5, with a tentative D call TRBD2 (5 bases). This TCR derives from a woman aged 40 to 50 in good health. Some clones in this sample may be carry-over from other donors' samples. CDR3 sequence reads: CASSLNAGGSETQYF. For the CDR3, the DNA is TGTGCCAGCAGCCTTAACGCCGGCGGGTCGGAGACCCAGTACTTC.